This T cell receptor beta chain was found in a study of T cell responses to AZD1222 COVID-19 vaccine. Study-wide points: At study baseline, merely a handful of AZD1222 recipients were seropositive.

J was trimmed by 4 bases and V by 0 bases; bases with no gene match: 2. Germline V gene lookup returns CDR1 SGHRS and CDR2 YFSETQ. The CDR3 runs to 15 residues. With regard to this clone: Its antigen is currently unknown.

Only in-frame clones appear in the TCRdb table, and some are missing; sequencing was by immunoSEQ multiplex PCR. The data show about 93,000 clones, 85% to 90% seen once. Sequencing was performed on peripheral blood, taken 28 days after the second AZD1222 dose. The gene calls are TRBV5-1 and TRBJ2-1; TRBD2 aligns across 9 bases. This TCR was recovered from an adult who received the AZD1222 COVID-19 vaccine. This chain's CDR3 is CASSLGTSGYNEQFF. CDR3 DNA sequence: TGCGCCAGCAGCTTGGGAACTAGCGGGTACAATGAGCAGTTCTTC.